What follows are 25 T cell receptor beta chains derived from one specimen sequenced in a study of metastatic and nonmetastatic thyroid tumors. Among the patients, none had received any treatment before thyroid surgery. TCRdb re-clonotyped the PCR reads via MiXCR. The profile covers fewer than 5,500 clones, with around 37% appearing a single time and over 35% taken by the ten largest. The sequenced sample was adjacent normal tissue. Receptors were obtained from a female donor with papillary thyroid cancer or a benign thyroid nodule (not recorded which). Some clones in this sample may be carry-over from other donors' samples.

This chain connects TRBV4-1 to TRBJ2-1; 14 positions agree with TRBD2. Germline V lookup: CDR1 MGHRA, CDR2 YSYEKL. The CDR3 runs to 18 residues. The junction had 8 bases not matched to a gene; V was cut back by 3 bases and J by 4 bases. CDR3 coding DNA: TGCGCCAGCAGCCAGACTAGCGGGGGGGCGGGAGGATACAATGAGCAGTTCTTC. It yields the protein CASSQTSGGAGGYNEQFF.

This clone was seen a handful of times. The junction departs from germline at one end; a sequencing error may be responsible. The genes are TRBV9 and TRBJ1-2, with D unclear. The germline CDR1 and CDR2 sequences are SGDLS and YYNGEE. This CDR3 is built from 12 residues. CDR3 residues: CSSIQEDAGYTF. As DNA, the CDR3 is TGTTCCAGCATCCAAGAGGACGCTGGCTACACCTTC.

This clone has only a few counts. The chain has TRBV12-3 or TRBV12-4 and TRBJ2-2; D uncertain. V was cut by 4 bases and J by 9 bases, with 9 bases left in between. This CDR3 spans 12 amino acids. The CDR3 nucleotides are TGTGCCAGCAGTTCTTCAATCCGGGAGCTGTTTTTT. Its protein is CASSSSIRELFF.

This clone was counted a few times. The J gene is TRBJ2-6, the V gene TRBV5-1; no definite D call. Germline CDR1 SGHRS, CDR2 YFSETQ. The CDR3 totals 16 residues. The germline V and J ends were trimmed by 0 bases and 2 bases, with 9 bases remaining between them. The CDR3 region has the DNA TGCGCCAGCAGCTTGGACCCCAGCCCTGGGGCCAACGTCCTGACTTTC. Translation gives CASSLDPSPGANVLTF.

This clone is labeled as large. This chain uses TRBV2 with TRBJ2-6; D possibly corresponds to TRBD1 (5 bases). V gave up 1 base and J gave up 0 bases, with 16 bases separating them. The germline V gene encodes CDR1 SNHLY and CDR2 FYNNEI. The CDR3 length is 19 residues. Here the CDR3 reads CASSEEGRAFLSGANVLTF. In nucleotides, the CDR3 is TGTGCCAGCAGTGAAGAGGGCAGGGCCTTTCTCTCTGGGGCCAACGTCCTGACTTTC.

By sample share, this clone is medium-sized (0.01 to 0.1%). J is TRBJ2-3 and V is TRBV14; D gene unclear. The ends were cut back, 0 bases at V and 0 bases at J, with 13 bases in the middle. This CDR3 region has 17 residues. The germline V gene encodes CDR1 SGHDN and CDR2 FVKESK. CDR3 nucleotides: TGTGCCAGCAGCCAAGATGAGGCGAAAACTAGCACAGATACGCAGTATTTT. Translating gives CASSQDEAKTSTDTQYF.

This clone has just a few counts. The chain employs TRBV12-3 or TRBV12-4 and TRBJ2-7; TRBD1 might be the D (6 bases). The CDR3 runs 15 residues. V lost 5 bases and J lost 4, with 18 bases in between. CDR3 in DNA: TGTGCCAGCAGTGTCGGACAGACCGGAGTTTACGAGCAGTACTTC. Its protein product is CASSVGQTGVYEQYF.

A few counts support this clone. The chain is built from TRBV20-1 and TRBJ2-3; D not resolved. The CDR3 runs 12 residues. Germline CDR1 DFQATT, CDR2 SNEGSKA (reference sequence). Trimming stripped 5 bases from V and 4 bases from J, with 10 bases between. This CDR3 reads CSAPLWADTQYF. CDR3 nucleotides: TGCAGTGCTCCCCTATGGGCAGATACGCAGTATTTT.

The sample holds a few counts of this clone. V is TRBV7-8 and J is TRBJ2-7; 10 bases are a match to TRBD1. V lost 0 bases, J lost 3 bases, and 5 bases stayed unmatched. Germline V CDR1 and CDR2: SGHVS, FQNEAQ. The CDR3 spans 16 residues. CDR3 DNA sequence: TGTGCCAGCAGCTTAGCGGGGGGGACAGGGGTCTACGAGCAGTACTTC. Amino acid sequence: CASSLAGGTGVYEQYF.

This rearrangement joins TRBV27 to TRBJ2-7, with TRBD2 identical over 10 bases. The V gene's germline CDR1 is MNHEY and CDR2 SMNVEV (reference sequence). CDR3 size: 12 residues. Germline trimming cut 6 bases from V and 7 bases from J; bases unmatched to any gene: 3. The CDR3 loop is CASSRSGGEQYF. The CDR3 region has the DNA TGTGCCAGCAGCCGTAGCGGGGGGGAGCAGTACTTC.

The rearrangement joins TRBV20-1 to TRBJ1-6; D remains ambiguous. The CDR3 runs to 15 residues. Germline V gene lookup returns CDR1 DFQATT and CDR2 SNEGSKA (reference sequence). Trimming pared 6 bases from V and 6 bases from J, leaving 18 bases between. CDR3 sequence: CSASYPRSGNSPLHF. CDR3 nucleotides: TGCAGTGCATCCTACCCACGGTCGGGTAATTCACCCCTCCACTTT.

V is TRBV27 and J is TRBJ2-7; 9 bases map to TRBD1. J gave up 4 bases and V 5 bases, and 9 bases lay outside the gene matches. The CDR3 runs to 15 residues. Germline CDR1 MNHEY, CDR2 SMNVEV (reference sequence). CDR3 residues: CASSVGQGLQYEQYF. The CDR3 DNA sequence: TGTGCCAGCAGTGTGGGACAGGGATTACAGTACGAGCAGTACTTC.

This clone has a handful of counts. The V gene is TRBV27, the J gene TRBJ2-5, with D unclear. This CDR3 is built from 11 residues. CDR1 and CDR2 from the germline V gene are MNHEY and SMNVEV (reference sequence). Between the trimmed V and J ends, which lost 7 bases and 5 bases, there was a span of 8 bases. The CDR3 DNA reads TGTGCCAGCACCCTAGGGGAGACCCAGTACTTC. This codes for CASTLGETQYF.

The chain uses TRBV13 and TRBJ2-7, with D hard to call. Trimming cost V 3 bases and J 7 bases, with 16 bases left between them. The CDR3 has 14 amino acids. From germline, CDR1 is PRHDT and CDR2 FYEKMQ (reference sequence). The CDR3 here is CASSFSRGRSEQYF. The CDR3 DNA follows: TGTGCCAGCAGCTTCTCTCGAGGCCGGAGTGAGCAGTACTTC.

This clone is categorized as medium-sized. The chain uses TRBV6-6 and TRBJ2-1; 10 bases line up with TRBD2. CDR3 length: 16 residues. The V gene end was trimmed by 0 bases and the J gene end by 3 bases; junction bases not matched to a gene: 2. The germline V gene encodes CDR1 MNHNY and CDR2 SVGAGI (reference sequence). Here the CDR3 DNA reads TGTGCCAGCAGTTACTCAACTAGCGGGATCTACAATGAGCAGTTCTTC. Protein: CASSYSTSGIYNEQFF.

This clone was counted between two and nine times. The chain is built from TRBV18 and TRBJ1-6; D call uncertain. V lost 3 bases and J 7 bases, leaving 16 bases between the germline ends. Germline assignment: CDR1 KGHSH and CDR2 LQKENI. This CDR3 has 16 residues. This CDR3 is CASSPIWREKNSPLHF. In nucleotides, the CDR3 is TGTGCCAGCTCACCCATATGGAGGGAAAAGAATTCACCCCTCCACTTT.

This chain joins TRBV12-3 or TRBV12-4 and TRBJ1-3, with D tentatively TRBD1 (5 bases). There are 16 residues in the CDR3. Trimming stripped 3 bases from V and 0 bases from J, with 12 bases between. The CDR3 region is CASSFWDVLSGNTIYF. The CDR3, as DNA: TGTGCCAGCAGTTTCTGGGACGTTCTCTCTGGAAACACCATATATTTT.

J is TRBJ1-1 and V is TRBV11-2; TRBD1 might be the D (5 bases). The CDR3 has 17 amino acids. V lost 1 base to trimming and J lost 0 bases, with 15 bases between them. The germline gives CDR1 SGHAT, CDR2 FQNNGV. DNA of the CDR3: TGTGCCAGCAGCTTAGGGGACTTAACCGCCATGAACACTGAAGCTTTCTTT. Its protein product is CASSLGDLTAMNTEAFF.

The chain combines TRBV30 with TRBJ1-4, with a possible D match to TRBD1 (6 bases). The ends were cut back, 2 bases at V and 8 bases at J, with 21 bases in the middle. Germline V gives CDR1 GTSNPN, CDR2 SVGIG (reference sequence). CDR3 length: 16 residues. This chain's CDR3 is CAWSRGAQVEAEKLFF. The CDR3 nucleotides read TGTGCCTGGAGTCGGGGGGCTCAGGTGGAAGCCGAAAAACTGTTTTTT.

A few counts support this clone. V gene TRBV6-5 combines with J gene TRBJ1-1; D gene unclear. CDR1 is MNHEY, CDR2 SVGAGI, per germline. V lost 0 bases and J 5 bases, leaving 13 bases between the germline ends. This CDR3 comprises 15 residues. CDR3 region: CASSYSWTSWTEAFF. In nucleotides, the CDR3 is TGTGCCAGCAGTTACTCCTGGACTTCATGGACTGAAGCTTTCTTT.

This clone showed up just a few times. The V call is TRBV28, the J call TRBJ2-1; possibly TRBD1 for D (5 bases). Trimming left V 8 bases short and J 4 bases short, with 21 bases between. Germline assignment: CDR1 MDHEN and CDR2 SYDVKM. The CDR3 has 16 amino acids. The CDR3, as DNA: TGTGCCAGCTCTCATGGGGCCCAGAACGAGTACAATGAGCAGTTCTTC. Protein sequence: CASSHGAQNEYNEQFF.

This chain uses TRBV27 with TRBJ1-1; TRBD1 matches 9 bases. Germline-derived CDR1 and CDR2 are MNHEY and SMNVEV (reference sequence). Unmatched junction bases numbered 5, after V lost 4 bases and J lost 5 bases. The CDR3 is 14 amino acids. For the CDR3, the DNA is TGTGCCAGCAGTTGGGGACAGGGACGGACTGAAGCTTTCTTT. It translates to CASSWGQGRTEAFF.

This clone is termed medium-sized. The chain links TRBV19 to TRBJ2-1, with 8 bases aligning to TRBD2. This CDR3 is built from 15 residues. J lost 4 bases, V lost 11 bases, and 13 bases had no gene match. CDR1 LNHDA and CDR2 SQIVND come from the germline V gene (reference sequence). CDR3 nucleotide sequence: TGTGCCTCTGCCGGCGGGGCGGGAGGATACAATGAGCAGTTCTTC. Amino acids: CASAGGAGGYNEQFF.

This clone was detected a few times. The genes are TRBV6-5 and TRBJ2-7, with 11 bases lining up with TRBD2. The V gene end was trimmed by 2 bases and the J gene end by 3 bases; junction bases not matched to a gene: 9. Germline V gene sequence: CDR1 MNHEY, CDR2 SVGAGI. The CDR3 runs to 17 residues. CDR3 nucleotide sequence: TGTGCCAGCAGTTACAAGAGGGTAGCGGGAGGGTACTACGAGCAGTACTTC. Protein sequence: CASSYKRVAGGYYEQYF.

This chain joins TRBV7-3 and TRBJ2-5, with 7 bases aligning to TRBD2. The J segment lost 2 bases and the V segment lost 0 bases, leaving 6 bases of the junction unmatched. Germline V gene data show CDR1 as SGHTA and CDR2 as FQGTGA. The CDR3 is made up of 16 amino acids. The chain's CDR3 is CASSLTWREKQETQYF. CDR3 coding DNA: TGTGCCAGCAGCTTAACCTGGCGGGAGAAACAAGAGACCCAGTACTTC.